This T cell receptor beta chain was recorded in a study of T cell responses to AZD1222 COVID-19 vaccine (dated by TCRdb to the early 2020s). For context, the study as a whole: A total of 230 to 250 trial participants underwent TCR sequencing, of whom under 220 had received two doses of AZD1222 and 26 had received two doses of the MenACWY control vaccine. Enrollment into the trials was organized by age into subgroups of 18-55, 56-69 and 70-plus years, and those subgroups contained about 150, 27 and 61 TCR-sequenced participants, respectively.

About this clone: What antigen it recognizes has not been identified. Per-base quality was not reported, and no clone a single base away is much larger than it.

The time point label of this sample denotes: about 28 days (+/-7) after the second vaccine dose. AZD1222 recipients with second doses at about 4 weeks or about 12 weeks were pooled, because spike-specific TCR depth and breadth did not differ between schedules. Vaccinee samples came from UK trials COV001 and COV002, including a single-blind randomized controlled phase 2/3 trial of AZD1222 (ChAdOx1 nCoV-19) in healthy adults. Trial participant PBMC samples were collected at day 0 and day 28 after the second dose for TCRbeta chain sequencing. The CDR3 regions of human TCRbeta chains were analyzed by immunosequencing. The authors' pipeline ran thus. Repertoire TCRs were matched against a reference library of SARS-CoV-2-specific TCRs generated with the MIRA antigen-specificity platform. Breadth meant the fraction of unique TCRs that were SARS-CoV-2-associated, whereas depth meant the fraction of total T cells that were SARS-CoV-2-associated. Using the MIRA data, each spike-specific TCR was assigned both to the spike region to which the TCR was reactive and to a CD4 or CD8 class. Log10-transformed breadth and depth values were compared by one-way ANOVA with Sidak's multiple comparisons tests. TCRdb obtained this table from immuneACCESS and retained in-frame rearrangements with V and J assigned. These tables miss some clones; where compared with another copy, unresolved V genes account for less than half of the shortfall, and the remainder is unexplained. The V and J calls and clone size are taken from that table; D and trimming were inferred from the DNA. In all, the sample holds tens of thousands of clones, and about 92% of those were seen once. Of the sample, approximately 4.5% falls within the top ten clones.

The cysteine opens and the phenylalanine closes a CDR3 of 15 amino acids. Of all the DNA, just the CDR3 is kept, 45 bases in frame from base 1. Looking up the germline V gene (reference sequence) yields CDR1 LNHDA and CDR2 SQIVND. The trim is 1 base for V and 3 bases for J, with a gap of 12 bases between the germline ends. General conclusions and limits of the study: In the small 56-69-year group, the increase in depth fell short of significance, most likely because of low power. CD4 TCRs associated with the vaccine covered the entire spike protein, and the dominant responses were in regions 160-218 and 743-854. No day 14 peak-response samples were available, so repertoires were characterized only after the peak T cell response. A significant rise in spike-specific TCR breadth and depth was observed after two AZD1222 doses relative to day 0 and relative to MenACWY recipients. Reportedly, close to half of the unique spike-specific TCRs recognized epitopes lying outside the regions that are mutated in the B.1.351 and B.1.1.7 variants. Only five to seven AZD1222 recipients were SARS-CoV-2 seropositive at baseline, limiting conclusions about previously exposed vaccinees. Participants were mostly white British and included more females than males, and it was suggested by the authors that clonal diversity may have been underestimated.

This specimen consisted of peripheral blood, obtained 28 days after the second AZD1222 dose. Recombination connected TRBV19 to TRBJ2-5; the D gene is perhaps TRBD1 or TRBD2, as each covers 6 bases. The sequence derives from an adult who received the AZD1222 COVID-19 vaccine. This receptor carries the CDR3 CASSIGGAQEETQYF. DNA sequence: TGTGCCAGTAGTATAGGGGGGGCGCAGGAAGAGACCCAGTACTTC.